This TCR beta chain was identified in a study of T cell responses to AZD1222 COVID-19 vaccine. Study observations and caveats: Spike-specific TCR depth and breadth grew after two AZD1222 doses. Dominant at 160-218 and 743-854, vaccine-associated CD4 TCRs also spanned spike. Nearly half of spike-specific TCRs reportedly target variant regions that are unmutated in the B.1.351 and B.1.1.7 variants.

Data came from immunoSEQ multiplex PCR; TCRdb stores just in-frame clones and leaves some out. Among roughly 120,000 clones listed, approximately 86% were seen once. The CDR3 totals 13 residues. The germline CDR1 and CDR2 sequences are SNHLY and FYNNEI. V was trimmed by 2 bases and J by 1 base, leaving 5 bases between them. Worth noting for this clone: Antigen: not known.

The chain uses TRBV2 and TRBJ1-1, with D unresolved. This TCR derives from an adult in good health. The sequenced sample was peripheral blood, obtained on day 0 of MenACWY control vaccination. The CDR3: CASSEYRNTEAFF. The CDR3 DNA reads as TGTGCCAGCAGTGAATACAGGAACACTGAAGCTTTCTTT.